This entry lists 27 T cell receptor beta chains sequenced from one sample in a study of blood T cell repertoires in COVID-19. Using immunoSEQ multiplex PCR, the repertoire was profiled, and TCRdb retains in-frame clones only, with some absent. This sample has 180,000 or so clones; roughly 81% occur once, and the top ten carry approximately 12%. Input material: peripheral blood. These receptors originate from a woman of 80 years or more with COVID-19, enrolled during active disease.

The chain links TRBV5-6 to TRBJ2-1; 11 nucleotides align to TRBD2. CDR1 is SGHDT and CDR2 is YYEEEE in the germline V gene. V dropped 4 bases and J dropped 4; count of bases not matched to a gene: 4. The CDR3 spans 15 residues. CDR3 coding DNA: TGTGCCAGCAGCCCCACTAGCGGGGGATACAATGAGCAGTTCTTC. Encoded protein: CASSPTSGGYNEQFF.

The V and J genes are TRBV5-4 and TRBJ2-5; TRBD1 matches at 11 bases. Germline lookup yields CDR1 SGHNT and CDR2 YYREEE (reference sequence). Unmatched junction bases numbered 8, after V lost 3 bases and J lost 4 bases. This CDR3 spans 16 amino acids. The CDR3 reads CASSYGGQGAGETQYF. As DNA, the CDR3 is TGTGCCAGCAGCTACGGCGGACAGGGGGCGGGAGAGACCCAGTACTTC.

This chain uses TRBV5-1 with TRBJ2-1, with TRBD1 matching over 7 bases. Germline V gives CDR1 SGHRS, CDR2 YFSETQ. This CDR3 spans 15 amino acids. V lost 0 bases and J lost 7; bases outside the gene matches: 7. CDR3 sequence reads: CASSLGRGNQNEQFF. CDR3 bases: TGCGCCAGCAGCTTGGGCAGGGGGAACCAAAATGAGCAGTTCTTC.

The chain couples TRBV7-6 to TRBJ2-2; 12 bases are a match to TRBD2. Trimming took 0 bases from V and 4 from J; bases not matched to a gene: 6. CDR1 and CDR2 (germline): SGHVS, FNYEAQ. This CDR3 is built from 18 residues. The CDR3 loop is CASSLADLAGGPTGELFF. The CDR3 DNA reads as TGTGCCAGCAGCTTAGCGGACCTAGCGGGAGGGCCCACCGGGGAGCTGTTTTTT.

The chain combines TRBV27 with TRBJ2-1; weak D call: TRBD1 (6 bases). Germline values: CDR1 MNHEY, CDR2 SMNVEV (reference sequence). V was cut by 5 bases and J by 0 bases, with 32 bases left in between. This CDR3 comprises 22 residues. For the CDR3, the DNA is TGTGCCAGCAGTCCCCTCTCGATCACGGGACACCCGGGATTTAGCTCCTACAATGAGCAGTTCTTC. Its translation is CASSPLSITGHPGFSSYNEQFF.

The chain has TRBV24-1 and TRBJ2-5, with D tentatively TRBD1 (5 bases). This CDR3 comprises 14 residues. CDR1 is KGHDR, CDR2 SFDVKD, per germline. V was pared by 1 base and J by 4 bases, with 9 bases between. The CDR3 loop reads CATSDFRAAETQYF. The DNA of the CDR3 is TGTGCCACCAGTGATTTCAGGGCGGCAGAGACCCAGTACTTC.

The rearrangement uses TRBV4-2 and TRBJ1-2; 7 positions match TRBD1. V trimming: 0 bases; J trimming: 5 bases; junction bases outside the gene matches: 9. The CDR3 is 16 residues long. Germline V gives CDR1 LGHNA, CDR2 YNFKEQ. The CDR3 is CASSQDSGGTVYGYTF. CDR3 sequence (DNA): TGTGCCAGCAGCCAAGATTCAGGGGGGACTGTATATGGCTACACCTTC.

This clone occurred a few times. The chain's CDR3 is CAISEGGEQYF. CDR3 coding DNA: TGTGCCATCAGTGAGGGGGGGGAGCAGTACTTC. The chain recombines TRBV10-3 with TRBJ2-7, with D perhaps TRBD2 (6 bases). Germline V gene sequence: CDR1 ENHRY, CDR2 SYGVKD. The CDR3 totals 11 residues. V shed 2 bases and J shed 7 bases, with 6 bases lying between them.

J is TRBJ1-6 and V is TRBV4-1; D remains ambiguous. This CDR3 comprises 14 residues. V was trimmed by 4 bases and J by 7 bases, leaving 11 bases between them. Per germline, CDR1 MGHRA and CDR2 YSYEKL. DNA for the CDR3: TGCGCCAGCAGCCGGCCCATCCTGAATTCACCCCTCCACTTT. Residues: CASSRPILNSPLHF.

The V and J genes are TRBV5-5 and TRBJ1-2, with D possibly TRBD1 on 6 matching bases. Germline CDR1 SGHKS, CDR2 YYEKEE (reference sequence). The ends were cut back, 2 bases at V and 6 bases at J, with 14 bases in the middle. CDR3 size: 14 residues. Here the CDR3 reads CASSLGAGVDGYTF. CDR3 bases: TGTGCCAGCAGCTTAGGGGCAGGGGTGGATGGCTACACCTTC.

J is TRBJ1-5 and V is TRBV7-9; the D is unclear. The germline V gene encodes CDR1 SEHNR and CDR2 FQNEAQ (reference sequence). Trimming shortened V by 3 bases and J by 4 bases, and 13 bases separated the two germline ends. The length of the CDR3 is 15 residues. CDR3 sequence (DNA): TGTGCCAGCAGCTTGTCAGACACCCCGAATCAGCCCCAGCATTTT. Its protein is CASSLSDTPNQPQHF.

CDR3 sequence reads: CASSKGQGLSGNTIYF. In DNA form, the CDR3 reads TGTGCCAGCAGCAAGGGACAGGGATTGAGTGGAAACACCATATATTTT. The chain links TRBV7-8 to TRBJ1-3; 9 bases are shared with TRBD1. CDR1 and CDR2 from the germline V gene are SGHVS and FQNEAQ. V was clipped by 5 bases and J by 3 bases; unmatched bases: 8. This CDR3 has 16 residues.

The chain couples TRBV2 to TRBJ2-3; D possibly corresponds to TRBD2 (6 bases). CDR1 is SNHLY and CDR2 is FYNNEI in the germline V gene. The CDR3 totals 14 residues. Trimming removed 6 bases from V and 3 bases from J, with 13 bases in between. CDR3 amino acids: CASSRDFLTDTQYF. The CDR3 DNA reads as TGTGCCAGCAGCCGGGACTTCTTAACAGATACGCAGTATTTT.

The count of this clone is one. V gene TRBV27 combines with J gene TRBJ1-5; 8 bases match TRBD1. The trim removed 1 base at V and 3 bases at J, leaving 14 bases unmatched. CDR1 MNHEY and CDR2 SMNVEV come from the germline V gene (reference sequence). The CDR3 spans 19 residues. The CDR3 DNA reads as TGTGCCAGCAGTTTATTCCCTATCGGACAGGGACGTTCCAATCAGCCCCAGCATTTT. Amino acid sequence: CASSLFPIGQGRSNQPQHF.

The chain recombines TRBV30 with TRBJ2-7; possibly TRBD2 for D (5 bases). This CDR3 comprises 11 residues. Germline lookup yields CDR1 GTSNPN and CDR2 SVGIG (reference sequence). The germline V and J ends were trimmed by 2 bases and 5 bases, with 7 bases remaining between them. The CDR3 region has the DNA TGTGCCTGGAGTTCGGGGAACGAGCAGTACTTC. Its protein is CAWSSGNEQYF.

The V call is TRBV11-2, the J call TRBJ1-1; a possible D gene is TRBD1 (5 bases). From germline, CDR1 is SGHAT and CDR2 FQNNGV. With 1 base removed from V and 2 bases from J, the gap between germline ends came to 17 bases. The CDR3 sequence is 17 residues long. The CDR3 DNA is TGTGCCAGCAGCTTAGGTTGGTCGGACAAAGCAAACACTGAAGCTTTCTTT. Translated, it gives CASSLGWSDKANTEAFF.

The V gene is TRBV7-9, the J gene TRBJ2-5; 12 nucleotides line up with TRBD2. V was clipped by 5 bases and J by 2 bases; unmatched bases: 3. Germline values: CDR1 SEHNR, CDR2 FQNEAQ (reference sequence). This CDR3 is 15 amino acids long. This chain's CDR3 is CASSRGTSGQETQYF. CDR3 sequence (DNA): TGTGCCAGCAGCAGAGGGACTAGCGGGCAAGAGACCCAGTACTTC.

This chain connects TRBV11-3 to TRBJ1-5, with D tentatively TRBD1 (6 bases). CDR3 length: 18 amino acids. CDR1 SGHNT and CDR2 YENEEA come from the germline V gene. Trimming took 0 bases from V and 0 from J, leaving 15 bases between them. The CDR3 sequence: CASSLEDSTGFSNQPQHF. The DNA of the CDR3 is TGTGCCAGCAGCTTAGAGGACAGTACGGGGTTTAGCAATCAGCCCCAGCATTTT.

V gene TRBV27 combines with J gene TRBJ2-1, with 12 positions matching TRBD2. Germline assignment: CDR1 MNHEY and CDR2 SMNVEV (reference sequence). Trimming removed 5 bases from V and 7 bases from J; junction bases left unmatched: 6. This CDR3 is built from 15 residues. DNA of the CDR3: TGTGCCAGCAGTCTAGCGGGAGGGCCCTGGAATGAGCAGTTCTTC. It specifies CASSLAGGPWNEQFF.

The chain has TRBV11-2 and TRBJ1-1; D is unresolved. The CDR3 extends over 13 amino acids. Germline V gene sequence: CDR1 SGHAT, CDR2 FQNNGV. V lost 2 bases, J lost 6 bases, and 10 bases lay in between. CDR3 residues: CASSLWREAEAFF. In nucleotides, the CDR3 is TGTGCCAGCAGCTTATGGCGGGAGGCTGAAGCTTTCTTT.

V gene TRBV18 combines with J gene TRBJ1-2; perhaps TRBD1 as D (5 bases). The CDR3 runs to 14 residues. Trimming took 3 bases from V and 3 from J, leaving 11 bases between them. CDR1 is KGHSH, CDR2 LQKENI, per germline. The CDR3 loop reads CASSPSGTDYGYTF. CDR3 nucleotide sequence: TGTGCCAGCTCACCCTCCGGGACTGACTATGGCTACACCTTC. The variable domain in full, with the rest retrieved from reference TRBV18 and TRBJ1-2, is NAGVMQNPRHLVRRRGQEARLRCSPMKGHSHVYWYRQLPEEGLKFMVYLQKENIIDESGMPKERFSAEFPKEGPSILRIQQVVRGDSAAYFCASSPSGTDYGYTFGSGTRLTVV.

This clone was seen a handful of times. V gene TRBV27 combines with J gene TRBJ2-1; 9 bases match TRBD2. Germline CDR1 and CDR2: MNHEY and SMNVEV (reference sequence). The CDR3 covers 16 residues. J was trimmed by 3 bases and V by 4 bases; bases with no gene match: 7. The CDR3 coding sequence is TGTGCCAGCAGTTGGGTCGCGGGGGGGCTCTACAATGAGCAGTTCTTC. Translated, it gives CASSWVAGGLYNEQFF.

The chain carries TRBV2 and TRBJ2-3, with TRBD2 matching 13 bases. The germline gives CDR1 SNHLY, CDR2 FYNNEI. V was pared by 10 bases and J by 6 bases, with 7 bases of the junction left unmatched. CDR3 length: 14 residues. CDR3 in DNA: TGTGCCACCGGACTAGCGGGAGCGGGGGATACGCAGTATTTT. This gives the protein CATGLAGAGDTQYF.

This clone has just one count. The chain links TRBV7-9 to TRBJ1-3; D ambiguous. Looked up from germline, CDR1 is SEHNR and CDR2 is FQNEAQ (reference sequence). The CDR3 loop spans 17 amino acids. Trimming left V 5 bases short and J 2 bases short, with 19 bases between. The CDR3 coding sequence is TGTGCCAGCAGCCTAGTAGCCGCCGGGATCCCTGGAAACACCATATATTTT. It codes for CASSLVAAGIPGNTIYF.

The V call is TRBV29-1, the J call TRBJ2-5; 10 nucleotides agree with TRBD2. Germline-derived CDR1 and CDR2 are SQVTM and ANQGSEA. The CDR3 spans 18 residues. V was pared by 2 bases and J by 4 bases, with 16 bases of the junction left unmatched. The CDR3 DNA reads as TGCAGCGTTGAACGGGCAAATTCTCCCGGGACTAGCGTAGAGACCCAGTACTTC. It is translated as CSVERANSPGTSVETQYF.

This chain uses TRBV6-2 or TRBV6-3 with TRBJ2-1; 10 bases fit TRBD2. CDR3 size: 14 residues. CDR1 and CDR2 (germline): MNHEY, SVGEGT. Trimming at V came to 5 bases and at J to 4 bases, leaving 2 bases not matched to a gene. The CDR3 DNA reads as TGTGCCAGCAGTCGGACTAGCGGTTACAATGAGCAGTTCTTC. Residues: CASSRTSGYNEQFF.

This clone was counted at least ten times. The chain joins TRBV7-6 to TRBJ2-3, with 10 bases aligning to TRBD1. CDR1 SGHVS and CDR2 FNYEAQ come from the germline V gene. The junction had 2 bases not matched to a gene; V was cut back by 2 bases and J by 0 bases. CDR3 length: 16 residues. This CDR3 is CASSLRTGGSTDTQYF. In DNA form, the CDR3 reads TGTGCCAGCAGCTTAAGGACAGGGGGGAGCACAGATACGCAGTATTTT. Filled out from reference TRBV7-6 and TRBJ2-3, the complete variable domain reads GAGVSQSPRYKVTKRGQDVALRCDPISGHVSLYWYRQALGQGPEFLTYFNYEAQQDKSGLPNDRFSAERPEGSISTLTIQRTEQRDSAMYRCASSLRTGGSTDTQYFGPGTRLTVL.